The clone carrying this T cell receptor beta chain was detected once. Its antigen is unknown. This sample is part of a study of shared clonotypes between healthy human individuals. Germline V gene lookup returns CDR1 LGHNA and CDR2 YNFKEQ. This CDR3 is 16 amino acids long. V lost 8 bases to trimming and J lost 5 bases; unmatched junction nucleotides: 14. Regarding the study as a whole: Collection of samples was limited to blood; tissue repertoires likely differ. The small donor group covered limited genetic and exposure diversity.

Produced via immunoSEQ multiplex PCR; TCRdb's table is partial and in-frame only. The data contain fewer than 600,000 clones, 70% to 80% of them singletons. The unsorted samples took about 90 million PBMCs to get genomic DNA. The chain carries TRBV4-2 and TRBJ2-5, with TRBD2 matching 10 bases. The origin of this receptor is a woman in her thirties or forties in good health. Some clones in this sample may be carry-over from other donors' samples. The specimen was PBMCs. Here the CDR3 reads CASSGGLAGAEETQYF. The CDR3 nucleotides are TGTGCCAGCTCAGGCGGGCTAGCGGGAGCTGAGGAGACCCAGTACTTC.